This TCR beta chain was retrieved from a study of identical twins. In this sample, this clonotype turned up many times. Antigen: not known. Overall study results and limits: The study reached conclusions through statistical analysis that was cross-sectional, not following the same donors.

V lost 6 bases to trimming and J lost 1 base, with 10 bases between them. The CDR3 runs 14 residues. TCRdb reanalysed the 5' RACE reads using MiXCR and keeps one entry per CDR3 protein. The top ten hold 3% of the sample, which has under 300,000 distinct CDR3 sequences, about 8.3% seen once. These same data were also listed under a study on yellow fever vaccine responses in identical twins.

Material for sequencing was CD8+ T cells sorted from blood. This chain joins TRBV12-3 or TRBV12-4 and TRBJ1-3, with D perhaps TRBD1 (6 bases). The clonotype comes from a woman aged 18-29 years in good health. The CDR3, as DNA: TGTGCCAGCAGCCTGCAGGGGTCTGGAAACACCATATATTTT. Translation gives CASSLQGSGNTIYF.